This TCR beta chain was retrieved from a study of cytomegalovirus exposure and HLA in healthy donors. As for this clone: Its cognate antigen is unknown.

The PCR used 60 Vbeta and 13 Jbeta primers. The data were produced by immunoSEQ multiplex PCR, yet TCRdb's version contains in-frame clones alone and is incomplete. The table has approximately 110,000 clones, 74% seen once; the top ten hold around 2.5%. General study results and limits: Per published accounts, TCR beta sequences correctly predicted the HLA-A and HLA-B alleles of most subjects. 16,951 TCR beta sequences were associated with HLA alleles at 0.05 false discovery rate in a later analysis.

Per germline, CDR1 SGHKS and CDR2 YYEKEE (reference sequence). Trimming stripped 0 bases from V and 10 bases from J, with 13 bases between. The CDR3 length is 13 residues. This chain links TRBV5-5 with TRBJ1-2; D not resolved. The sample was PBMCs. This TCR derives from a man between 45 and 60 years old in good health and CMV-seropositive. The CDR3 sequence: CASSLEEGRDYTF. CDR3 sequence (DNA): TGTGCCAGCAGCTTGGAGGAGGGAAGGGACTACACCTTC.